The rows below give T cell receptor beta chains drawn from one sample of a study of shared clonotypes between healthy human individuals. The assay was immunoSEQ multiplex PCR, and TCRdb's table has in-frame clones only and misses some. The sample records some 650,000 clones, around 97% being singletons. Material: naive CD4+ T cells sorted from blood. The receptors originated from a woman younger than 45 in good health. Both conserved end residues are part of each CDR3.

>TRBV2
CASSGTRVTSPLHF
>TRBV6-5
CASSYSAGGNYEQYF
>TRBV2
CASRKIDGYYEQYF
>TRBV19
CASTTPGQVYGYTF
>TRBV10-3
CAIKEVGGNTEAFF
>TRBV6-6
CASRTVTQETQYF
>TRBV19
CASSIAPGTSARTDTQYF
>TRBV6-1
CASRMTGGTETQYF
>TRBV27
CASSPQPFTEAFF
>TRBV19
CATFDGALSGANVLTF
>TRBV28
CASSGQGRATYEQYF
>TRBV9
CASLHVQGIAGNTIYF
>TRBV19
CASSPRTKAKNIQYF
>TRBV6-4
CASSEQYF
>TRBV29-1
CSVGHGTGGETQYF
>TRBV11-2
CASSLESGRAGGEQYF
>TRBV2
CASSDRETVLTKAFF
>TRBV6-1
CASTPKSSGANVLTF
>TRBV7-9
CASSHSGTSGRDEQYF
>TRBV5-1
CASSATGTGVSGANVLTF
>TRBV5-4
CASSRKALIPTDTQYF
>TRBV5-5
CASRGQARSPKAFF
>TRBV7-2
CASSLRQYSNQPQHF
>TRBV6-5
CASSHGPRTTEAFF
>TRBV19
CASSEGQGLETQYF
>TRBV2
CASSEGPRTYLDGYTF
>TRBV2
CASRAAAFSGANVLTF
>TRBV6-4
CASSKESTDTQYF
>TRBV19
CATSRDGSSYEQYF
>TRBV2
CASSEDVGSAVLTF
>TRBV6-5
CASNKAGQPDTQYF
>TRBV28
CASSPSWGSPDTGELFF
>TRBV5-6
CASSIRGYEQYF
>TRBV11-2
CASKRGVAKNIQYF
>TRBV7-8
CASSPQPSGGLGEQYF
>TRBV2
CASNLGLAGSGNEQFF
>TRBV4-1
CASSPLRESNQPQHF
>TRBV5-1
CASSLGDRAYGYTF
>TRBV19
CASSITGVEGEQYF
>TRBV19
CASSVQSSSYNEQFF
>TRBV2
CASTGQGRGAEAFF
>TRBV28
CASSSSTGPKTRQYF
>TRBV5-1
CASSSPGQALTGELFF
>TRBV5-1
CASSFAREGSEKLFF
>TRBV28
CASSSDRDNQPQHF
>TRBV28
CASSIRGVRYGYTF